This T cell receptor beta chain was recorded in a study of PD-L1 blockade in urothelial cancer. There are 16 residues in the CDR3. Per germline, CDR1 SGHTA and CDR2 FQGTGA. Germline trimming cut 6 bases from V and 4 bases from J; bases unmatched to any gene: 12. This table comes from immunoSEQ multiplex PCR, and its TCRdb copy is limited to in-frame clones, with some not included. Counted here are fewer than 50,000 clones, roughly 84% occurring once; the ten biggest clones make up roughly 25%. Time point: pretreatment peripheral blood. The specimen comprised PBMCs, sampled around atezolizumab (anti-PD-L1) treatment. The rearrangement joins TRBV7-3 to TRBJ2-7; 10 bases map to TRBD2. The sequence derives from a donor aged 40 or over with urothelial cancer. Here the CDR3 reads CASRGASGSSFYEQYF. CDR3 coding DNA: TGTGCCAGCAGAGGGGCTAGCGGGAGTAGCTTTTACGAGCAGTACTTC.